The TCR beta chain under discussion was sequenced for a study of cytomegalovirus exposure and HLA in healthy donors (dated by TCRdb to about 2017). Describing the broader study: According to an earlier analysis of 550 to 700 of the donors, roughly 180 million T cells yielded roughly 110 million unique TCR beta sequences and around 280 Gb of sequence data. Donor age, sex, ethnicity and CMV serostatus were compiled alongside the repertoire data. Both class I and class II loci were covered by HLA typing, at four-digit resolution. An early release that covered around 590 HLA-typed donors contained around 330 gigabases of sequencing data and 65 million to 100 million unique TCR sequences. A later genetic analysis took genome-wide SNP genotypes for about 65% of the 666 donors and used that subset as a discovery cohort. Because of strong linkage in the cohort, roughly five DR-DQ haplotypes were treated as single units for association and clustering. Rather than drawing on any new phenotypic data, the later analysis identified candidate immune exposures from TCR beta sequences and the way those sequences occurred across donors. The study combined high-throughput TCR immunosequencing, statistical association of individual TCRs with disease status, and machine learning to predict cytomegalovirus infection status. Every repertoire in the discovery cohort had been generated on one and the same sequencing platform. A later analysis re-analyzed previously published TCR beta repertoires from hundreds of donors and added high-resolution HLA genotyping to study TCR occurrence patterns. Of the 300 to 500 genotyped donors, less than 85% were placed in the genetic ancestry cluster associated with self-reported Caucasian donors. To decide whether each TCR beta V gene segment behaved as functional or pseudogenic, an earlier analysis of 587 of the donors relied on high-throughput TCR beta sequencing. Along with the approximately 650-subject first cohort, a separate validation cohort of over 90 different subjects was used. The study aimed to test whether signatures of past pathogen exposure could be identified by cataloging public T cell receptors. The number of typed donors differed by locus: roughly 629-640 for A, B, C, DRB1 and DQB1; about 520 for DQA1; approximately 600 for DPA1; and 400 to 480 for DPB1. Among under 450 genotyped donors of the cohort, an average of around 240,000 unique TCR beta nucleotide sequences were sequenced per donor, 15% to 20% of them non-productive. The study used immunosequencing to profile the T cell repertoires of several hundred subjects and linked those repertoires to cytomegalovirus serostatus. Study-wide conclusions, independent of this receptor: The presence/absence analyses assumed that sequencing depth was roughly uniform across donors, and that assumption may not be true. Because HLA typing was unavailable for some donors at each locus, only the typed subset was used in association tests. Some IMGT-functional V segments, including TRBV6-2 and TRBV6-3, could not be distinguished by the 87-base-pair reads and were therefore excluded. In a later analysis, most CMV-associated TCR beta chains were found to appear HLA-restricted, with HLA associations seemingly driven largely by CMV exposure. At a false discovery rate of 0.05, a later analysis linked 15,000 to 20,000 TCR beta sequences to specific HLA alleles. A total of fewer than 200 TCR beta chains were listed by the study as associated with cytomegalovirus. Because counts were too low, seventeen rarely observed V segments, including chromosome 9 orphons, were left out of the earlier analysis of about 620 of the donors. A few of the identified cytomegalovirus-associated TCR beta chains were confirmed in vitro to be specific for cytomegalovirus antigens. A later analysis reported that several top co-occurrence clusters appeared linked to parvovirus B19, influenza, CMV and Epstein-Barr virus. V-gene and J-gene trimming of TCR beta chains was associated with a missense DCLRE1C variant in a later genetic analysis, and the association was replicated in an independent cohort. For the cohort, immune exposure information was limited to CMV serostatus. A further reported finding was that TCR beta sequences accurately predicted the HLA-A and HLA-B alleles for most subjects in the first cohort. In an earlier analysis of over 550 of the donors, most TCR beta V segments were observed in productive rearrangements about 87% or about 30% of the time, broadly matching IMGT annotations. A cluster of highly shared sequence variants was judged likely to represent a technical artifact of the sequencing pipeline. This cohort had only TCR beta chains sequenced, and the lack of alpha or paired-chain data limited which features could be detected. Strong co-occurrence of HLA alleles, especially DR and DQ, made assigning TCR associations to individual alleles difficult. In a later genetic analysis, fewer N-insertions in productive TCRs were reported among donors in an Asian-associated ancestry cluster than the approximately 670-donor mean. In a later analysis, HLA-associated TCR beta chains showed more clonal expansion and lower generation probabilities than non-associated chains that were equally common. It was suggested by the authors that the approach could potentially be generalized to other disease states and immunological phenotypes. Cytomegalovirus status was reported to be diagnosed by the classifier with high specificity and sensitivity in both the original and validation cohorts. Correlated functional status among segregating V segments might reflect linkage disequilibrium, but an unknown experimental factor could not be ruled out. Most TCR sequences were seen in very few donors, while some public TCRs were found in many individuals. According to a later analysis, TCR association rates differed among HLA loci, with DRB1 alleles showing the most associated TCRs and HLA-C alleles showing the fewest.

Library prep was done by the immunoSEQ multiplex PCR assay. A mixture of 60 forward primers for TCR Vbeta segments and 13 reverse primers for TCR Jbeta segments was used in the multiplex PCR. A multiplex PCR assay on genomic DNA amplified the CDR3 region of rearranged TCR beta genes. The Illumina HiSeq System was used to sequence the amplified TCR beta libraries as 87-base-pair reads. On the study's bioinformatics: Across the 640 or so repertoires, a later analysis counted about 81 million unique TCR beta chains, roughly 11 million of which were shared by at least two donors. A nearest-neighbor algorithm error-corrected the raw reads and collapsed the reads into unique sequences, merging closely related sequences to remove PCR and sequencing errors. CDR3 sequences were aligned to IMGT reference sequences to assign V, D and J gene segments. For a sequence to be retained, a match of at least six nucleotides to both a V gene segment and a J gene segment was required. A rearrangement counted as productive if the CDR3 had no stop codons and remained in frame with V and J, and every other rearrangement counted as non-productive. Following IMGT convention, CDR3 was defined as the stretch from the second conserved V-encoded cysteine to the conserved J-encoded phenylalanine. In an earlier analysis of around 600 of the donors, sequences lacking an unambiguous match to a single V gene segment were excluded. In an earlier analysis of several hundred of the donors, V segments were called functional above 56.7% productive rearrangements and were called segregating when the between-donor standard deviation exceeded 5%. To diagnose cytomegalovirus status from the catalog of TCR beta chain sequences, a statistical classification framework was built. In a later analysis, TCR nucleotide sequences were compared against IMGT/GENE-DB human TR gene sequences so that V and J genes could be assigned. In a later analysis, CDR3 sequences and most-parsimonious VDJ recombination scenarios were assigned using the TCRdist pipeline. In a later analysis, each TCR beta chain was defined by its CDR3 amino acid sequence together with its V-gene family, and reads without a unique V-gene family were excluded. A later analysis removed roughly 590 highly shared, low-generation-probability nucleotide sequences to deal with suspected cross-contamination and a sequencing artifact. A later analysis calculated a clonal expansion index for each public chain from normalized within-repertoire ranks of inferred template counts. A later analysis computed generation probabilities with a VDJ recombination model fitted to out-of-frame rearrangements, and checked the results against IGoR. In a later analysis, hypergeometric tests were used to score TCR-TCR, TCR-HLA and TCR-CMV co-occurrence, with a repertoire-size bias correction applied to TCR pairs. False discovery rates were estimated in a later analysis by permuting HLA or CMV assignments 20 times. In a later analysis, co-occurring TCRs were grouped using DBSCAN, and TCRdist sequence similarity was added for clustering within HLA-allele-positive subsets. Repertoires with fewer than 30,000 or more than 120,000 public chains, plus five repertoires with anomalous nucleotide sharing, were excluded from co-occurrence clustering. TCRdb provides this immuneACCESS table in a form limited to in-frame rearrangements. Some clones are lacking; in checked studies, under half of them reflect an unresolved V gene, and why the rest are absent is not known. The DNA gave D and trimming, while V, J and clone size come from that table. A total of about 150,000 clones appear in this sample, approximately 84% of them only once. Approximately 2.5% of the sample rests with the top ten.

On this clone: Its antigen has not been determined. The record has no base qualities; no much larger clone is one base away.

In total, just over 650 healthy bone marrow donors made up the cohort. Cohort members were all nominally healthy when sampled, although unrecorded immune exposures were likely present. The donor tested CMV seronegative and was one of the 352 seronegative cohort members. A peripheral blood sample was collected from each donor, and TCR beta sequencing was performed on peripheral blood mononuclear cells. Genomic DNA extraction from the blood cell samples was performed with the Qiagen DNeasy Blood Extraction Kit. V sheds 0 bases and J sheds 7 bases, leaving 9 bases between their ends. Including cysteine and phenylalanine, the CDR3 has 13 amino acids. Only CDR3 DNA is held: 39 bases, read in frame from base 1. CDR1 and CDR2 were assigned from the germline V gene (reference sequence) as LNHNV and YYDKDF.

The rearranged segments are TRBV15 and TRBJ1-2; a confident D gene designation cannot be given. The receptor's source is a young woman in good health and CMV-seronegative. Sequences were obtained from PBMCs. The CDR3 corresponds to CATSRDSSFGYTF. The bases read TGTGCCACCAGCAGAGACTCCTCGTTTGGCTACACCTTC. The full variable domain, completed from the reference TRBV15 and TRBJ1-2 proteins outside the CDR3, reads DAMVIQNPRYQVTQFGKPVTLSCSQTLNHNVMYWYQQKSSQAPKLLFHYYDKDFNNEADTPDNFQSRRPNTSFCFLDIRSPGLGDTAMYLCATSRDSSFGYTFGSGTRLTVV.